These 12 T cell receptor beta chains were all obtained from the same sample, sequenced in a study of shared clonotypes between healthy human individuals. TCRdb's table, derived via immunoSEQ multiplex PCR, lists solely in-frame clones and lacks some. The sample carries 1,400,000 or so clones, approximately 98.5% recorded once. The source material was naive CD4+ T cells sorted from blood. Subset here: CD45RA+ positively selected. These TCRs come from a man aged 25-45 years in good health.

The chain joins TRBV28 to TRBJ2-1; tentative D call: TRBD2 (5 bases). Trimming shortened V by 6 bases and J by 10 bases, and 22 bases separated the two germline ends. Germline loops: CDR1 MDHEN, CDR2 SYDVKM. This CDR3 comprises 15 residues. This CDR3 is CASSLQRVGLGEQFF. CDR3 DNA: TGTGCCAGCAGCCTACAGAGGGTAGGACTGGGCGAGCAGTTCTTC.

V usage is TRBV5-1 and J usage is TRBJ2-3; possibly TRBD1 or TRBD2 for D (5 bases each). The V gene lost 9 bases and the J gene lost 1 base, with 15 bases spanning the gap. The CDR3 sequence is 14 residues long. The germline gives CDR1 SGHRS, CDR2 YFSETQ. The DNA of the CDR3 is TGCGCCACCTCGAATCTGGGGGGCACAGATACGCAGTATTTT. It encodes CATSNLGGTDTQYF.

The genes are TRBV14 and TRBJ1-4, with a possible D match to TRBD1 (6 bases). CDR3 length equals 15 residues. The germline gives CDR1 SGHDN, CDR2 FVKESK. Trimming shortened V by 4 bases and J by 3 bases, and 12 bases separated the two germline ends. CDR3 coding DNA: TGTGCCAGCAGCCCCTACAGGGCCCCTAATGAAAAACTGTTTTTT. Residues: CASSPYRAPNEKLFF.

This sequence joins TRBV25-1 and TRBJ1-1, with 8 bases matching TRBD1. The J segment lost 8 bases and the V segment lost 4 bases, leaving 9 bases of the junction unmatched. The CDR3 consists of 14 residues. The germline CDR1 and CDR2 sequences are MGHDK and SYGVNS. The CDR3 protein is CASSAGARTGEAFF. In nucleotides, the CDR3 is TGTGCCAGCAGTGCGGGGGCTCGGACAGGGGAAGCTTTCTTT.

J is TRBJ1-2 and V is TRBV30; D not resolved. The CDR3 consists of 13 residues. Germline-derived CDR1 and CDR2 are GTSNPN and SVGIG (reference sequence). V lost 4 bases, J lost 1 base, and 10 bases lay in between. CDR3 region: CAWIGGGNYGYTF. The CDR3 DNA is TGTGCCTGGATTGGTGGAGGTAACTATGGCTACACCTTC. The entire variable domain, with the rest obtained from reference TRBV30 and TRBJ1-2, is as follows: SQTIHQWPATLVQPVGSPLSLECTVEGTSNPNLYWYRQAAGRGLQLLFYSVGIGQISSEVPQNLSASRPQDRQFILSSKKLLLSDSGFYLCAWIGGGNYGYTFGSGTRLTVV.

Points on this clone: Other DNA sequences in the sample encode the same CDR3. The chain is built from TRBV14 and TRBJ2-7; no firm D call. The CDR3 runs to 11 residues. V gave up 1 base and J gave up 4 bases, with 2 bases separating them. Germline V gene sequence: CDR1 SGHDN, CDR2 FVKESK. The CDR3 is CASSQVYEQYF. CDR3 bases: TGTGCCAGCAGCCAAGTTTACGAGCAGTACTTC.

The chain has TRBV4-1 and TRBJ1-1; D is possibly TRBD1 (6 bases). The CDR3 loop spans 14 amino acids. Trimming shortened V by 4 bases and J by 2 bases, and 11 bases separated the two germline ends. The germline gives CDR1 MGHRA, CDR2 YSYEKL. The CDR3 loop is CASSRQDRNTEAFF. The CDR3 nucleotides read TGCGCCAGCAGCCGCCAGGACAGAAACACTGAAGCTTTCTTT.

The gene calls are TRBV1 and TRBJ2-7; no DNA check was done on the table's D call, TRBD2. TRBV1 is annotated as a pseudogene. This CDR3 is 14 amino acids long. The CDR3 bases are TGCACCAGCAGCCAAGACCCCGCTAGATACGAGCAGTACTTC. Protein product: CTSSQDPARYEQYF.

The CDR3 here is CASRYDRGFSQPQHF. CDR3 DNA: TGTGCCAGTAGATATGATAGGGGATTTAGCCAGCCCCAGCATTTT. The chain is built from TRBV19 and TRBJ1-5; tentative D call: TRBD1 (5 bases). Germline V gene data show CDR1 as LNHDA and CDR2 as SQIVND (reference sequence). V lost 6 bases, J lost 7 bases, and 19 bases lay in between. The CDR3 loop spans 15 amino acids.

The chain recombines TRBV7-2 with TRBJ2-2; D perhaps matches TRBD2 (5 bases). Trimming removed 1 base at V and 4 bases at J, with 10 bases between. Germline V gene lookup returns CDR1 SGHTA and CDR2 FQGNSA. This CDR3 has 15 residues. The CDR3 DNA follows: TGTGCCAGCAGCTTAGACGTGCGGGTCACCGGGGAGCTGTTTTTT. It codes for CASSLDVRVTGELFF.

Points on this clone: Germline and junction disagree at one end, which may indicate a read error. This chain links TRBV7-7 with TRBJ2-1; TRBD2 matches 10 bases. The germline CDR1 and CDR2 sequences are SSHAT and FNYEAQ (reference sequence). The CDR3 runs to 16 residues. The CDR3 region has the DNA TGTGCTAGCAGCTTAGAGGGTAGCGGGAGGTACAATGAGCAGTTCTTC. Translating gives CASSLEGSGRYNEQFF.

The rearrangement links TRBV19 to TRBJ2-5; TRBD2 might be the D (6 bases). Trimming shortened V by 4 bases and J by 3 bases, and 9 bases separated the two germline ends. This CDR3 region has 13 residues. In germline, CDR1 is LNHDA, CDR2 SQIVND (reference sequence). CDR3 amino acids: CASSSGIEETQYF. CDR3 DNA sequence: TGTGCCAGTAGTAGCGGGATAGAAGAGACCCAGTACTTC.